The rows below give T cell receptor beta chains drawn from one sample of a study of cytomegalovirus exposure and HLA in healthy donors. Method: immunoSEQ multiplex PCR; TCRdb's copy keeps in-frame clones and lacks some. The data hold about 170,000 clones, with 75% to 85% observed a single time. Source material: PBMCs. These receptor sequences come from a woman aged 45-60 years in good health and CMV-seronegative. Each CDR3 is given with its conserved first and last residue. Fields, in order: V gene, J gene, CDR3 protein.

V gene: TRBV4-2
J gene: TRBJ2-7
CDR3 protein: CASSQEKGGPYEQYF

V gene: TRBV28
J gene: TRBJ2-1
CDR3 protein: CASSLPQGSSYNEQFF

V gene: TRBV6-5
J gene: TRBJ1-6
CDR3 protein: CASRNTGGTSPLHF

V gene: TRBV14
J gene: TRBJ1-1
CDR3 protein: CASSQDRRGEAFF

V gene: TRBV4-2
J gene: TRBJ1-3
CDR3 protein: CASSPLTGGTGNTIYF

V gene: TRBV28
J gene: TRBJ2-5
CDR3 protein: CASSFGGEKTQYF

V gene: TRBV5-3
J gene: TRBJ1-4
CDR3 protein: CARSGGRAPTNEKLFF

V gene: TRBV6-5
J gene: TRBJ2-7
CDR3 protein: CASSRGQTEQYF

V gene: TRBV28
J gene: TRBJ1-2
CDR3 protein: CASRRGQTLYGYTF

V gene: TRBV14
J gene: TRBJ2-7
CDR3 protein: CASSPELRTSGNSYEQYF

V gene: TRBV5-4
J gene: TRBJ2-5
CDR3 protein: CASSGQGGETQYF

V gene: TRBV7-3
J gene: TRBJ2-3
CDR3 protein: CASSFDRGTDTQYF

V gene: TRBV11-2
J gene: TRBJ2-5
CDR3 protein: CASSRGQGGEETQYF